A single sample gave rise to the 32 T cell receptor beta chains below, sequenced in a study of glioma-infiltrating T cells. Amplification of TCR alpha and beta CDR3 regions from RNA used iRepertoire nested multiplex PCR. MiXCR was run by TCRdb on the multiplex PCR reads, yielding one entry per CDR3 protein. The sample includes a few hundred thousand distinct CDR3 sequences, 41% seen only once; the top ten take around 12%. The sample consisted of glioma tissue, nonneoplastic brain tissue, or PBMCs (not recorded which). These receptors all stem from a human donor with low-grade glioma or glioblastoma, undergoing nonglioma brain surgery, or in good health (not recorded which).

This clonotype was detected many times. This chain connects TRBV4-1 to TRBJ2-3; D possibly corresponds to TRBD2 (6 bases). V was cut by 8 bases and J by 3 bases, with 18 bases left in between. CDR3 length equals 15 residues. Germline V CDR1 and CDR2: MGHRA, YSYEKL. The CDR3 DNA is TGCGCCAGCCAGAGGATCGGGGGTTTAACAGATACGCAGTATTTT. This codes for CASQRIGGLTDTQYF.

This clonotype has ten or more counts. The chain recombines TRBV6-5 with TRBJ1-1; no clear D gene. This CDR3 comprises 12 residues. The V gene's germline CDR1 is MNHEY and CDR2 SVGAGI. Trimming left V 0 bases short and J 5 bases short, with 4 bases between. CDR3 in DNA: TGTGCCAGCAGTTACTCACAGACTGAAGCTTTCTTT. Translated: CASSYSQTEAFF.

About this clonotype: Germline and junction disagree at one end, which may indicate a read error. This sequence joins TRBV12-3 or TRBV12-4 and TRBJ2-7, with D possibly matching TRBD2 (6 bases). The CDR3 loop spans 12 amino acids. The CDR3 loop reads CASSLGPPGLNF. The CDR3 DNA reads TGTGCCAGCAGTTTAGGCCCCCCGGGACTTAACTTC.

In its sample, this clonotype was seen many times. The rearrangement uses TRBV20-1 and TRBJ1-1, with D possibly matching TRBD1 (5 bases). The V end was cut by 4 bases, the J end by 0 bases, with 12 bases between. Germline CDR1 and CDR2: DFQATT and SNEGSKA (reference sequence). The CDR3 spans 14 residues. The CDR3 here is CSATRGGLNTEAFF. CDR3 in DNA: TGCAGTGCTACCCGGGGCGGTTTGAACACTGAAGCTTTCTTT.

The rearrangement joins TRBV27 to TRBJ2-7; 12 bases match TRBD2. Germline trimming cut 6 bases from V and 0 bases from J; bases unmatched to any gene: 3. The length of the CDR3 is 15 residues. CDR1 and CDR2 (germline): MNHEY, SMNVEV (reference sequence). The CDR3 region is CASSRTSGTSYEQYF. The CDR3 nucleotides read TGTGCCAGCAGCAGGACTAGCGGGACCTCCTACGAGCAGTACTTC.

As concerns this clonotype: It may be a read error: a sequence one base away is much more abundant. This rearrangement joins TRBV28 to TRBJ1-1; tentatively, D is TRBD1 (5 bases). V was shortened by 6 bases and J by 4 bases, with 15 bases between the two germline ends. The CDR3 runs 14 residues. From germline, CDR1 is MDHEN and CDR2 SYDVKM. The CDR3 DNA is TGTGCCAGCAGCACCAATGGGGGAGTCACTGAAGCTTTCTTT. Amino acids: CASSTNGGVTEAFF.

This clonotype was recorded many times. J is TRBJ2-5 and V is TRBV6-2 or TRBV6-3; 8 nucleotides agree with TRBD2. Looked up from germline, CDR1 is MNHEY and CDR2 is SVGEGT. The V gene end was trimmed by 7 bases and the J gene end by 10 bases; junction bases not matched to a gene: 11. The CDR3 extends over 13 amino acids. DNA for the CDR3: TGTGCCAGCATGCCGGGACTAGGTTTCTTCCAGTACTTC. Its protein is CASMPGLGFFQYF.

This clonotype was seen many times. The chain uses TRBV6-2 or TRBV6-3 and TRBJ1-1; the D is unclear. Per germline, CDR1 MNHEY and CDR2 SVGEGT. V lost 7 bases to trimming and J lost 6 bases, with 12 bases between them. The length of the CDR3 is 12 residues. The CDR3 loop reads CASTRKGPEAFF. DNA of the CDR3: TGTGCCAGCACCCGCAAGGGTCCTGAAGCTTTCTTT.

DNA of the CDR3: TGTGCCATCAGTGTTGGAGGGAGTAACTATGGCTACACCTTC. Protein sequence: CAISVGGSNYGYTF. The J gene is TRBJ1-2, the V gene TRBV10-3; D gene unclear. This CDR3 is built from 14 residues. Trimming pared 4 bases from V and 1 base from J, leaving 10 bases between. CDR1 ENHRY and CDR2 SYGVKD come from the germline V gene.

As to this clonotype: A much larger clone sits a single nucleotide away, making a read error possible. CDR3: CGAAGTHSADTQYF. CDR3 sequence (DNA): TGCGGTGCAGCCGGGACTCACTCCGCAGATACGCAGTATTTT. This chain joins TRBV20-1 and TRBJ2-3, with D maybe TRBD2 (6 bases). The CDR3 has 14 amino acids. Germline-derived CDR1 and CDR2 are DFQATT and SNEGSKA (reference sequence).

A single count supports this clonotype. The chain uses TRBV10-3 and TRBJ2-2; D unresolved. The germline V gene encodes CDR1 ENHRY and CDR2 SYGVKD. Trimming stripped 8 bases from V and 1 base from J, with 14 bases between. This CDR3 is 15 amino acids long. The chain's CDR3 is CAIGTGQLNTGELFF. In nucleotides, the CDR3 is TGTGCCATCGGTACGGGCCAGCTGAACACCGGGGAGCTGTTTTTT.

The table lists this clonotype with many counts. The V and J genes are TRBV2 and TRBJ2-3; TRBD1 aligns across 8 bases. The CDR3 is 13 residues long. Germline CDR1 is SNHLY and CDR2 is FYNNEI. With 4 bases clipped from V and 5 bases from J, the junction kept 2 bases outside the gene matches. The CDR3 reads CASSGTGIDTQYF. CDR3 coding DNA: TGTGCCAGCAGTGGGACAGGGATAGATACGCAGTATTTT. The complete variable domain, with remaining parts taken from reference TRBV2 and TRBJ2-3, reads EPEVTQTPSHQVTQMGQEVILRCVPISNHLYFYWYRQILGQKVEFLVSFYNNEISEKSEIFDDQFSVERPDGSNFTLKIRSTKLEDSAMYFCASSGTGIDTQYFGPGTRLTVL.

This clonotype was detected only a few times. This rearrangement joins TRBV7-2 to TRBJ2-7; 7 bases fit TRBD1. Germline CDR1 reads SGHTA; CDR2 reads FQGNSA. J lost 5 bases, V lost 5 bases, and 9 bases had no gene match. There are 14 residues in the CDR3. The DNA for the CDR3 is TGTGCCAGCAGCACCCGGGACAGTAGCGACGAGCAGTACTTC. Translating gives CASSTRDSSDEQYF.

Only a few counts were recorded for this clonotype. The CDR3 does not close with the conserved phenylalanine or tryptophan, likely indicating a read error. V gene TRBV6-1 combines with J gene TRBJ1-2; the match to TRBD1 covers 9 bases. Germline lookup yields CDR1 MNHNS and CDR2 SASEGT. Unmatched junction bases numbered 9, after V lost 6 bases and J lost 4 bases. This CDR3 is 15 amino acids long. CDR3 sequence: CASSTYRGRIYGYTS. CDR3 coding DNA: TGTGCCAGCAGCACTTACAGGGGGCGTATCTATGGCTACACCTCC.

The CDR3 loop is CSAREGTGLRITDTQYF. The CDR3 DNA is TGCAGTGCTAGAGAGGGGACAGGGCTACGAATCACAGATACGCAGTATTTT. The V gene is TRBV20-1, the J gene TRBJ2-3, with 9 positions matching TRBD1. Germline assignment: CDR1 DFQATT and CDR2 SNEGSKA (reference sequence). This CDR3 comprises 17 residues. V trimming: 0 bases; J trimming: 2 bases; junction bases outside the gene matches: 9.

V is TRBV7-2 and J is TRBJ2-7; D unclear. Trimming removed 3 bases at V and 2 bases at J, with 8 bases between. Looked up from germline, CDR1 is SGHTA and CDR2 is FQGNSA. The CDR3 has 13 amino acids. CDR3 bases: TGTGCCAGCAGCTTGAGCAGGACCTACGAGCAGTACTTC. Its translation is CASSLSRTYEQYF. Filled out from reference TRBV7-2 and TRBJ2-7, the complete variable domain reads GAGVSQSPSNKVTEKGKDVELRCDPISGHTALYWYRQSLGQGLEFLIYFQGNSAPDKSGLPSDRFSAERTGGSVSTLTIQRTQQEDSAVYLCASSLSRTYEQYFGPGTRLTVT.

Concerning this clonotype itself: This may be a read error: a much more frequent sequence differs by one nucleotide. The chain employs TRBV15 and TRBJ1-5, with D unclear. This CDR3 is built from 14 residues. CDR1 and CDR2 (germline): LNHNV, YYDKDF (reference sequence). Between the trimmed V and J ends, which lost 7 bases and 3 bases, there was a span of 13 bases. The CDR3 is CATIRLSYNQPQHF. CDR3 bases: TGTGCCACCATCAGGTTGAGTTACAATCAGCCCCAGCATTTT.

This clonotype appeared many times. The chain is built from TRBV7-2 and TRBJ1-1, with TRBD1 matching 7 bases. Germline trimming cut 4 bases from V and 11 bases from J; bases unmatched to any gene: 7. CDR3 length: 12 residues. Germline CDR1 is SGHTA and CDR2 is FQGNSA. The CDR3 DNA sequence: TGTGCCAGCAGCTATAGGAGGGGGCTCGCTTTCTTT. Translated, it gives CASSYRRGLAFF.

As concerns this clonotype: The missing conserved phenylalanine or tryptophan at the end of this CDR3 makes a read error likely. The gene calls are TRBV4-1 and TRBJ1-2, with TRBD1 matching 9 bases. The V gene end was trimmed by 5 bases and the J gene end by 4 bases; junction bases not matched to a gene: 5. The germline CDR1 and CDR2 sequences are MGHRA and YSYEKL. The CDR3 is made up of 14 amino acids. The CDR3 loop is CASSLRTGVYGYTI. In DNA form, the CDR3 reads TGCGCCAGCAGCTTGCGGACAGGGGTCTATGGCTACACCATC.

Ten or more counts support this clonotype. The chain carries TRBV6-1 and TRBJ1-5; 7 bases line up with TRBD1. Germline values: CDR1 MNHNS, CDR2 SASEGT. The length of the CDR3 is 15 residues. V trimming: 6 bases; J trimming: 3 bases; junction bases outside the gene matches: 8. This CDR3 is CASSPRGQNNQPQHF. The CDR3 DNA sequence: TGTGCCAGCAGCCCTAGGGGGCAGAACAATCAGCCCCAGCATTTT.

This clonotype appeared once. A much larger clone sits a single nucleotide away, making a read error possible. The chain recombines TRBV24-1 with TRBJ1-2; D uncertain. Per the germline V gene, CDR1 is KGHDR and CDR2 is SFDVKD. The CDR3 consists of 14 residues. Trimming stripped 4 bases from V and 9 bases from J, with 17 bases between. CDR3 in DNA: TGTGCCACCAGTGACCCGGGCCGGCTGGCTAGCTACACCTTC. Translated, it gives CATSDPGRLASYTF.

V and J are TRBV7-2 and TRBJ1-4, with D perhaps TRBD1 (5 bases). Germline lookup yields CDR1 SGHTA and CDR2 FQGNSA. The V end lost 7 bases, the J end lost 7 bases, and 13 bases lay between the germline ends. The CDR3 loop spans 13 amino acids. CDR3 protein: CASNEQRGEKLFF. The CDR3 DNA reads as TGTGCCAGCAACGAACAAAGGGGTGAAAAACTGTTTTTT. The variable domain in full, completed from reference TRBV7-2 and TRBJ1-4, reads GAGVSQSPSNKVTEKGKDVELRCDPISGHTALYWYRQSLGQGLEFLIYFQGNSAPDKSGLPSDRFSAERTGGSVSTLTIQRTQQEDSAVYLCASNEQRGEKLFFGSGTQLSVL.

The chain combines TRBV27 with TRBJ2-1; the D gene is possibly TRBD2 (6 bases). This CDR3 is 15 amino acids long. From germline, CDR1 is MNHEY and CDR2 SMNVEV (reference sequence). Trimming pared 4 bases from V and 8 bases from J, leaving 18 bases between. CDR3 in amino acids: CASSSLPGARYEQFF. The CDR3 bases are TGTGCCAGCAGTTCCCTGCCGGGAGCTAGGTATGAGCAGTTCTTC.

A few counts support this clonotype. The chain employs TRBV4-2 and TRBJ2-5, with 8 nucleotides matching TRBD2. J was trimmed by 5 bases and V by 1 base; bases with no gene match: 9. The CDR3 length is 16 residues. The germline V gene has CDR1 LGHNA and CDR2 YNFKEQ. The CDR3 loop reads CASSQVAAGVGETQYF. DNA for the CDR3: TGTGCCAGCAGCCAAGTGGCAGCGGGAGTCGGGGAGACCCAGTACTTC.

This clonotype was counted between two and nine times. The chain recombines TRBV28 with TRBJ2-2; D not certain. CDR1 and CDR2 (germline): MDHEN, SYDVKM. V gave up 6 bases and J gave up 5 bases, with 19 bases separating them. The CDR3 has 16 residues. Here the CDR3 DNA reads TGTGCCAGCAGCCCGAGCTACCTAGAGGATACCGGGGAGCTGTTTTTT. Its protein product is CASSPSYLEDTGELFF.

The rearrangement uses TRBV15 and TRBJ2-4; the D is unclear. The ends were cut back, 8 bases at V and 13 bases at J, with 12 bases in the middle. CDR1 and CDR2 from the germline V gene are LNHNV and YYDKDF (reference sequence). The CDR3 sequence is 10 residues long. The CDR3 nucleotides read TGTGCCACCCACCGCCAGTTCCAGTACTTC. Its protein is CATHRQFQYF.

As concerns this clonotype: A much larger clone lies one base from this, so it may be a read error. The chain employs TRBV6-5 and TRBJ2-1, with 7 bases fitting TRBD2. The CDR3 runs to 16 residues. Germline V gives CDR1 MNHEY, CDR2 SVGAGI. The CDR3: CARSYEGGSPYNEQFF. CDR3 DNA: TGTGCCAGAAGTTACGAAGGCGGGAGCCCTTACAATGAGCAGTTCTTC.

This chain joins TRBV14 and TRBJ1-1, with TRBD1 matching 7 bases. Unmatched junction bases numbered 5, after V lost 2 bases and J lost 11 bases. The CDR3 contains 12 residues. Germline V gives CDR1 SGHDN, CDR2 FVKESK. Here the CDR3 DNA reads TGTGCCAGCAGCCAACTAGACAGGGAGGCTTTCTTT. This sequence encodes CASSQLDREAFF. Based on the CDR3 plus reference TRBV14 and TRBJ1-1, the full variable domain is EAGVTQFPSHSVIEKGQTVTLRCDPISGHDNLYWYRRVMGKEIKFLLHFVKESKQDESGMPNNRFLAERTGGTYSTLKVQPAELEDSGVYFCASSQLDREAFFGQGTRLTVV.

The CDR3 DNA sequence: TGCAGTGTAGCGCCTTGGTCCCGCTACTCCTACAATGAGCAGTTCTTC. Its translation: CSVAPWSRYSYNEQFF. The chain couples TRBV20-1 to TRBJ2-1, with D perhaps TRBD2 (5 bases). V lost 7 bases to trimming and J lost 0 bases, with 19 bases between them. Germline V gene lookup returns CDR1 DFQATT and CDR2 SNEGSKA (reference sequence). This CDR3 spans 16 amino acids.

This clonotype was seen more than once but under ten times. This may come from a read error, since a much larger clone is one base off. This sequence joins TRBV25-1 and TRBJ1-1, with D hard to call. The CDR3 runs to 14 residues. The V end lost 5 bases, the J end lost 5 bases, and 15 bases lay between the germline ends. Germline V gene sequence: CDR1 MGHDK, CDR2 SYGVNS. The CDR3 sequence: CASSSRRRKTEAFF. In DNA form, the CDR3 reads TGTGCCAGCAGTTCGAGACGGAGGAAGACTGAAGCTTTCTTT.

The CDR3: CASAGRTYEQYF. CDR3 coding DNA: TGTGCCAGCGCCGGGCGTACCTACGAGCAGTACTTC. The rearrangement joins TRBV2 to TRBJ2-7, with D unclear. CDR1 is SNHLY and CDR2 is FYNNEI in the germline V gene. This CDR3 has 12 residues. Trimming shortened V by 8 bases and J by 2 bases, and 10 bases separated the two germline ends.

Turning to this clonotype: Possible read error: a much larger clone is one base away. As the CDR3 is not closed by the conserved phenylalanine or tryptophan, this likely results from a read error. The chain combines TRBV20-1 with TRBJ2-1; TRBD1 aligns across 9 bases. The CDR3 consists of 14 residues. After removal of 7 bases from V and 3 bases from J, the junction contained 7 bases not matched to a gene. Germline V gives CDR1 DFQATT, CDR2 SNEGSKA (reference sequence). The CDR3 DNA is TGCAGTGAACTGGGACAGGGCCACTACAATGAGCAGTTCTGC. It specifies CSELGQGHYNEQFC.